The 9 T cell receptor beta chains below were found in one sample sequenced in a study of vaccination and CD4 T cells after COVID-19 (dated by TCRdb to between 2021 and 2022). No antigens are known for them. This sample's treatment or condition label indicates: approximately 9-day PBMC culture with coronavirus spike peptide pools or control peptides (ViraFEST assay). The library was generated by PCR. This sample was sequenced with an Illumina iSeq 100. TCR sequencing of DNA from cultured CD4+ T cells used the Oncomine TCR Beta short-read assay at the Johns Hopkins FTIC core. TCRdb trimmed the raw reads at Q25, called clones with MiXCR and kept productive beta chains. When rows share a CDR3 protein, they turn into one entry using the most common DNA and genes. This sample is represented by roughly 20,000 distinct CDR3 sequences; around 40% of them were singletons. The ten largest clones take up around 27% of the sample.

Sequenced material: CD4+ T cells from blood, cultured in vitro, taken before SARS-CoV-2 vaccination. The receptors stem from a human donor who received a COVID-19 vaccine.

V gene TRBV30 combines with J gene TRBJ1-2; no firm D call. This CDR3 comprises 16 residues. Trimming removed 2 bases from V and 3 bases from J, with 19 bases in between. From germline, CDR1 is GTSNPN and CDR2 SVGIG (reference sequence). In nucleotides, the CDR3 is TGTGCCTGGAGTACAAAACAGTGGGATTTCCACTATGGCTACACCTTC. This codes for CAWSTKQWDFHYGYTF.

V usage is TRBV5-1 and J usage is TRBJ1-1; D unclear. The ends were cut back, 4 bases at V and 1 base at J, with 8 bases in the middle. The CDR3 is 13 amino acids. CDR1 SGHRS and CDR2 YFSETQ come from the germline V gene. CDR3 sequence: CASSPTTNTEAFF. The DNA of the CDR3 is TGCGCCAGCAGCCCGACCACGAACACTGAAGCTTTCTTT.

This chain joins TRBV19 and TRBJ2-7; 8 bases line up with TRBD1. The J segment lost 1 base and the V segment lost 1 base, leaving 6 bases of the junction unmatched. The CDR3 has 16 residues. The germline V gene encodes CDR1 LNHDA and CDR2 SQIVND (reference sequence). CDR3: CASSIAGGAVSYEQYF. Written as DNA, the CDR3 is TGTGCCAGTAGTATAGCAGGGGGCGCGGTTTCCTACGAGCAGTACTTC.

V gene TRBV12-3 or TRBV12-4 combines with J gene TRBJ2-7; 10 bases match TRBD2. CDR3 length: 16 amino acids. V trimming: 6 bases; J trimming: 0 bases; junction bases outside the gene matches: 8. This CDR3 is CASSLERGGSSYEQYF. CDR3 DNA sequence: TGTGCCAGCAGCCTCGAGCGGGGGGGCAGCTCCTACGAGCAGTACTTC.

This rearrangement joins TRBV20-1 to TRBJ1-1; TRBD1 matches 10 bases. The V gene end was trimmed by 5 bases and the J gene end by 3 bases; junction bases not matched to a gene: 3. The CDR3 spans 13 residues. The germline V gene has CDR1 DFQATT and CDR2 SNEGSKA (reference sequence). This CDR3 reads CSARDRGYTEAFF. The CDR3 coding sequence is TGCAGTGCTCGGGACAGGGGATACACTGAAGCTTTCTTT.

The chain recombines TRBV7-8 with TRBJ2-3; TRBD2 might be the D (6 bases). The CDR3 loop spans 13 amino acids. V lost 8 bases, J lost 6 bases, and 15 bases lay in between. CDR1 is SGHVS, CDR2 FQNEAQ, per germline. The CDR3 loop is CASSAGGWDTQYF. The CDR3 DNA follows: TGTGCCAGCTCAGCGGGCGGATGGGATACGCAGTATTTT.

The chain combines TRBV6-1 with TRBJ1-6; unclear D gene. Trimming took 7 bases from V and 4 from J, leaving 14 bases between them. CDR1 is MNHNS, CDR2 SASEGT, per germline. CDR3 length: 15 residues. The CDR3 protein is CASKEGREYNSPLHF. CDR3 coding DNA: TGTGCCAGCAAAGAAGGGAGGGAGTATAATTCACCCCTCCACTTT.

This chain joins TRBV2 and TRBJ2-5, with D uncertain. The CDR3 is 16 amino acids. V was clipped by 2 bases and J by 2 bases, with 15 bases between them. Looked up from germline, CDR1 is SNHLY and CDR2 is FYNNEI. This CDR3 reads CASSEWYREFQETQYF. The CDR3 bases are TGTGCCAGCAGTGAATGGTACAGAGAATTTCAAGAGACCCAGTACTTC.

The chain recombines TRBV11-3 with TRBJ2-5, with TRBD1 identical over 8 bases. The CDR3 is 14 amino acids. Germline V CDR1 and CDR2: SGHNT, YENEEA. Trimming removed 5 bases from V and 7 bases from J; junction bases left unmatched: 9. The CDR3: CASSPTGAPGTQYF. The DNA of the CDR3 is TGTGCCAGCAGCCCGACAGGGGCGCCAGGGACCCAGTACTTC.